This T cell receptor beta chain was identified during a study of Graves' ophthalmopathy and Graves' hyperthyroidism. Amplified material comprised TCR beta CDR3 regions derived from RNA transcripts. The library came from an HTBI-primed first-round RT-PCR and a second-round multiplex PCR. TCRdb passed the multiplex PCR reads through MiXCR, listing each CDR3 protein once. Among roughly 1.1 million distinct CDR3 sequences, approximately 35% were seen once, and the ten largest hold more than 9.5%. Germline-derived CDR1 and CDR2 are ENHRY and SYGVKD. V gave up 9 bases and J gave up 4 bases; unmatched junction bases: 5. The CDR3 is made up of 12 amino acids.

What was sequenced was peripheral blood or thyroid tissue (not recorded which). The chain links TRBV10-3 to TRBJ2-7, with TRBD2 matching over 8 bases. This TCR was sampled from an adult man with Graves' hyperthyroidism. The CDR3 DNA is TGTGCCATAGGACGGGGGGGATACGAGCAGTACTTC. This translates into CAIGRGGYEQYF.